The rows below give T cell receptor beta chains drawn from one sample of a study of cytomegalovirus exposure and HLA in healthy donors. The repertoire was sequenced with immunoSEQ multiplex PCR; TCRdb's copy has only in-frame clones and lacks some. The sample includes 110,000 to 150,000 clones, almost 85% of them seen just once. Sequenced: PBMCs. The origin of the receptors is a woman aged 40 to 49 in good health and CMV-seronegative. CDR3s include the opening cysteine and the closing phenylalanine or tryptophan. The D gene is left open where the match is weak. Size is omitted from some rows. Given values are once, few, many or a class for expanded clones.

DNA	CDR3	J	V	size	D
TGTGCCAGCAGCTTGGAAGGGGCCCACACTGAAGCTTTCTTT	CASSLEGAHTEAFF	TRBJ1-1	TRBV5-4	NA	NA
TGTGCCAGCAGCCATACCAGGACTAGCCTGGACAATGAGCAGTTCTTC	CASSHTRTSLDNEQFF	TRBJ2-1	TRBV14	few	TRBD2
TGTGCCAGTAGCCTAGAGATGGTAGACATTCAGTACTTC	CASSLEMVDIQYF	TRBJ2-4	TRBV19	few	NA
TGTGCCAGCAGCGTAGGCGGACAGAACAATCAGCCCCAGCATTTT	CASSVGGQNNQPQHF	TRBJ1-5	TRBV9	NA	NA
TGTGCCAGCAGTGACGGGACAGGGGGCGGGTACGAGCAGTACTTC	CASSDGTGGGYEQYF	TRBJ2-7	TRBV28	NA	TRBD1
TGTGCCACCAGCAGAGAAAGGAGGACGGTTGAAGATGAAAAACTGTTTTTT	CATSRERRTVEDEKLFF	TRBJ1-4	TRBV15	NA	NA
TGTGCCAGCAGCGGTACCGTGGGACAGGCTGGGACAGATACGCAGTATTTT	CASSGTVGQAGTDTQYF	TRBJ2-3	TRBV5-4	few	TRBD1
TGTGCCAGCAGCCAGATGGGACAGGGGCCCTACGAGCAGTACTTC	CASSQMGQGPYEQYF	TRBJ2-7	TRBV7-3	NA	TRBD1
TGTGCCAGCAGTTTGCTCACTAGCGGCTACAATGAGCAGTTCTTC	CASSLLTSGYNEQFF	TRBJ2-1	TRBV27	NA	TRBD2
TGTGCCAGCAGTTATAAGCGGTCTAGCACAGATACGCAGTATTTT	CASSYKRSSTDTQYF	TRBJ2-3	TRBV6-5	NA	NA
TGTGCCAGCAGTTTTAGGACAGGGAGGATCGGCTATGGCTACACCTTC	CASSFRTGRIGYGYTF	TRBJ1-2	TRBV27	NA	TRBD1
TGTGCCAGCAGCCTGAGGACAGGCCCATATGAGCAGTACTTC	CASSLRTGPYEQYF	TRBJ2-7	TRBV27	NA	TRBD1
TGTGCCAGCAGACCAACAGGGCACCTCTATGGCTACACCTTC	CASRPTGHLYGYTF	TRBJ1-2	TRBV5-6	NA	NA
TGTGCCAGCATGTCTCCCCCGTCCTACGAGCAGTACTTC	CASMSPPSYEQYF	TRBJ2-7	TRBV28	NA	NA
TGTGCCAGCAGCTACTTCTCTGGAAACACCATATATTTT	CASSYFSGNTIYF	TRBJ1-3	TRBV11-1	NA	NA
TGTGCCAGAAGCTTGGTCAGGGGGCCCCAGAACACTGAAGCTTTCTTT	CARSLVRGPQNTEAFF	TRBJ1-1	TRBV5-3	NA	TRBD1